This paragraph covers one T cell receptor (beta chain) sequence. The clone's antigen remains unknown. No much larger clonotype is one base removed from it; base qualities were not supplied. The data originate from a study of T cell responses to AZD1222 COVID-19 vaccine (dated by TCRdb to about 2021). Looking at the study overall: AZD1222 recipients given second doses at about 4 weeks or at about 12 weeks were pooled, since spike-specific TCR depth and breadth were not found to differ between the two schedules. Trial participants were enrolled by age into subgroups of 18-55, 56-69 and 70-plus years, and around 140, 26 and 57 TCR-sequenced participants, respectively, were included in these subgroups. A total of under 250 trial participants underwent TCR sequencing, of whom roughly 210 had received two doses of AZD1222 and about 26 had received two doses of the MenACWY control vaccine. Points the paper makes about the study in general: Vaccine-associated CD4 TCRs spanned the whole spike protein, with dominant responses in regions 160-218 and 743-854. Participants were mostly white British and included more females than males, and it was suggested by the authors that clonal diversity may have been underestimated. Because no samples from the day 14 peak response were available, repertoires could be characterized only after the peak T cell response. The 56-69-year group was small, and its depth increase did not reach significance, likely because of low power. A significant rise in spike-specific TCR breadth and depth was observed after two AZD1222 doses relative to day 0 and relative to MenACWY recipients. Conclusions about previously exposed vaccinees are limited because only five or six AZD1222 recipients were SARS-CoV-2 seropositive at baseline. Epitopes outside the regions mutated in the B.1.351 and B.1.1.7 variants were reportedly recognized by nearly half of the unique spike-specific TCRs.

Deletion took 2 bases off V and 4 bases off J, with a span of 8 bases between the germline ends. Its CDR3 holds 13 amino acids, cysteine through phenylalanine. Here the CDR3 DNA is all that survives: 39 bases in frame from base 1. The germline V gene sets CDR1 to SGDLS and CDR2 to YYNGEE. The CDR3 regions of human TCRbeta chains were analyzed by immunosequencing. Concerning the study's data processing: TCRs in the repertoires were matched against a reference library of SARS-CoV-2-specific TCRs that had been generated with the MIRA antigen-specificity platform. Breadth was defined as the fraction of unique TCRs that were SARS-CoV-2-associated, and depth was defined as the fraction of total T cells that were SARS-CoV-2-associated. Using the MIRA data, each spike-specific TCR was assigned both to the spike region to which the TCR was reactive and to a CD4 or CD8 class. Log10-transformed breadth and depth values were compared by one-way ANOVA with Sidak's multiple comparisons tests. TCRdb mirrors the immuneACCESS table, restricted to in-frame sequences. Some clones are absent from its copies; in checked studies, under half trace to an unresolved V gene, and the reason for the others is unknown. D and trimming were read from the DNA, whereas the V and J calls and clone size are those reported in that table. The sample yields about 120,000 clones; about 90% were counted once. Clones ranked in the top ten supply 5% to 6% of the sample.

The meaning of the sample's time point label: baseline before first vaccination. Vaccinee samples came from UK trials COV001 and COV002, including a single-blind randomized controlled phase 2/3 trial of AZD1222 (ChAdOx1 nCoV-19) in healthy adults. For TCRbeta chain sequencing, PBMC samples from trial participants were taken at day 0 and at day 28 after the second dose. The source is an adult in good health. The sample here was peripheral blood, taken on day 0 of AZD1222 vaccination. Recombination joined TRBV9 with TRBJ2-3; no confident D gene assignment can be made. The DNA sequence reads TGTGCCAGCAGCGTCTACCCGCCAGATACGCAGTATTTT. The resulting protein is CASSVYPPDTQYF.